This entry lists 8 T cell receptor beta chains sequenced from one sample in a study of beta chain features in type 1 diabetes. As every portion of the isolated RNA was reverse transcribed, the sequencing read expressed TCRB transcripts. This table comes from immunoSEQ multiplex PCR, and its TCRdb copy is limited to in-frame clones, with some not included. This sample has around 250,000 clones, with about 24% found just once. Study-wide results and limits: Shortening of TCRB CDR3s, moderate but significant, appeared in all four CD4+ subsets of Type 1 diabetes patients.

The antigens these receptors bind are not known. Sample: naive CD4+ T cells from blood. The receptors were sampled from a woman aged 25 to 45 with type 1 diabetes.

The V and J genes are TRBV30 and TRBJ2-7; 9 nucleotides line up with TRBD2. Losses at the gene ends were 0 bases for V and 2 bases for J; bases not matched to a gene: 2. Per germline, CDR1 GTSNPN and CDR2 SVGIG (reference sequence). The CDR3 length is 14 residues. In nucleotides, the CDR3 is TGTGCCTGGAGTGTGACTAGCGGCCCCTACGAGCAGTACTTC. This codes for CAWSVTSGPYEQYF.

The gene calls are TRBV29-1 and TRBJ2-2; 10 nucleotides align to TRBD1. The CDR3 is 14 residues long. J gave up 6 bases and V 5 bases, and 6 bases lay outside the gene matches. The germline CDR1 and CDR2 sequences are SQVTM and ANQGSEA. CDR3 loop: CSVRQGARSGELFF. CDR3 nucleotides: TGCAGCGTTAGACAGGGGGCGCGGTCCGGGGAGCTGTTTTTT.

The chain is built from TRBV15 and TRBJ2-1; 9 bases agree with TRBD2. The ends lost 3 bases at V and 6 bases at J; junction bases unmatched: 9. Germline loops: CDR1 LNHNV, CDR2 YYDKDF (reference sequence). The CDR3 covers 16 residues. The CDR3, as DNA: TGTGCCACCAGCAGGGTTTTAGCGGGAGCGGGCAATGAGCAGTTCTTC. Protein product: CATSRVLAGAGNEQFF.

J is TRBJ1-3 and V is TRBV7-2; the match to TRBD1 covers 7 bases. Trimming removed 3 bases from V and 4 bases from J; junction bases left unmatched: 6. This CDR3 has 15 residues. Germline-derived CDR1 and CDR2 are SGHTA and FQGNSA. This chain's CDR3 is CASSFTQGPGNTIYF. CDR3 sequence (DNA): TGTGCCAGCAGCTTTACACAGGGGCCCGGAAACACCATATATTTT.

The J gene is TRBJ2-2, the V gene TRBV6-5, with D maybe TRBD2 (5 bases). Trimming pared 0 bases from V and 0 bases from J, leaving 8 bases between. This CDR3 comprises 16 residues. The germline CDR1 and CDR2 sequences are MNHEY and SVGAGI. The CDR3: CASSYSRRPNTGELFF. The CDR3, as DNA: TGTGCCAGCAGTTACTCCCGGAGGCCGAACACCGGGGAGCTGTTTTTT.

The chain carries TRBV5-1 and TRBJ2-7, with D uncertain. The CDR3 extends over 13 amino acids. V shed 0 bases and J shed 6 bases, with 10 bases lying between them. Germline V gene sequence: CDR1 SGHRS, CDR2 YFSETQ. CDR3 coding DNA: TGCGCCAGCAGCTTGGACCCGGGTGGCGAGCAGTACTTC. This translates into CASSLDPGGEQYF.

The V and J genes are TRBV5-4 and TRBJ2-3, with 11 bases matching TRBD2. V lost 2 bases, J lost 3 bases, and 2 bases stayed unmatched. The CDR3 runs 15 residues. Per the germline V gene, CDR1 is SGHNT and CDR2 is YYREEE (reference sequence). The CDR3 nucleotides read TGTGCCAGCAGCTTACTAGCGGGAGAGACAGATACGCAGTATTTT. Encoded protein: CASSLLAGETDTQYF.

V usage is TRBV19 and J usage is TRBJ2-2, with 15 bases aligning to TRBD2. The V gene end was trimmed by 6 bases and the J gene end by 5 bases; junction bases not matched to a gene: 7. The CDR3 consists of 17 residues. The V gene's germline CDR1 is LNHDA and CDR2 SQIVND (reference sequence). CDR3 DNA sequence: TGTGCCAGTAGCCGGACTAGCGGGAGGGCCCGAACCGGGGAGCTGTTTTTT. Translated, it gives CASSRTSGRARTGELFF.